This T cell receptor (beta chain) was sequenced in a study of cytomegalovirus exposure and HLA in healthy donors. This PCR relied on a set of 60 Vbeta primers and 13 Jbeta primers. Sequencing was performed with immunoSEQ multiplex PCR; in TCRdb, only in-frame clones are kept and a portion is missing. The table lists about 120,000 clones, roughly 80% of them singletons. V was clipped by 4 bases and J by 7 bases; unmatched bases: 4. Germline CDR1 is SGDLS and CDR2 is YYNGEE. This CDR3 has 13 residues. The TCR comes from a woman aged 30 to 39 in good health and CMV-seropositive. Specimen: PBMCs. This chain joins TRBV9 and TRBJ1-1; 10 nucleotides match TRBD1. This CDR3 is CASSPRDRGEAFF. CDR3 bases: TGTGCCAGCAGCCCACGGGACAGGGGTGAAGCTTTCTTT.